This TCR beta chain was captured in a study of CD8 T cells in ankylosing spondylitis. MiXCR was run by TCRdb on the 5' RACE reads, yielding one entry per CDR3 protein. The sample has around 340,000 distinct CDR3 sequences; under 15% are singletons. The germline V gene encodes CDR1 SGHAT and CDR2 FQNNGV. The CDR3 is 15 residues long. Deletions cut 2 bases from V and 10 bases from J, with 18 bases between. The V and J genes are TRBV11-2 and TRBJ2-1; D is possibly TRBD2 (6 bases). The sequencing input was blood, either unsorted or a sorted T cell fraction (not recorded which). This receptor was taken from a male donor with ankylosing spondylitis or in good health (not recorded which). CDR3 amino acids: CASSLSGVPSEEQFF. CDR3 nucleotides: TGTGCCAGCAGCTTATCGGGGGTCCCCTCAGAGGAGCAGTTCTTC.